These T cell receptor beta chains were read from a single sample in a study of OX40 agonist ivuxolimab in advanced cancers. Here immunoSEQ multiplex PCR was the method, and the copy in TCRdb shows in-frame clones only, minus some. The table records about 79,000 clones, more than 90% of them present only once. The specimen was CD4+ or CD8+ T cells sorted from blood, collected in a trial of the OX40 agonist ivuxolimab. The receptors were sampled from an adult with an advanced solid tumor such as melanoma, head and neck, liver or kidney cancer. Each CDR3 is given with its conserved first and last residue. D genes are given only for firm matches. The size entry is marked missing in some rows and otherwise reads once, few, many or a size class.

CDR3: CASSWIGGTGELFF
DNA: TGTGCCAGCAGTTGGATAGGCGGGACCGGGGAGCTGTTTTTT
J: TRBJ2-2
size: NA
D: NA
length: 14
V: TRBV28

CDR3: CASSQAGDEQYF
DNA: TGTGCCAGCAGTCAGGCGGGGGACGAGCAGTACTTC
J: TRBJ2-7
size: NA
D: TRBD2
length: 12
V: TRBV7-9

CDR3: CASSPWGEGTEAFF
DNA: TGCGCCAGCAGCCCCTGGGGGGAGGGGACTGAAGCTTTCTTT
J: TRBJ1-1
size: NA
D: NA
length: 14
V: TRBV5-1

CDR3: CASSLSQGNQPQHF
DNA: TGTGCCAGCAGTTTAAGCCAGGGTAATCAGCCCCAGCATTTT
J: TRBJ1-5
size: NA
D: NA
length: 14
V: TRBV28

CDR3: CASSEGASLILNEKLFF
DNA: TGTGCCAGCAGTGAAGGAGCCAGTTTGATCCTTAATGAAAAACTGTTTTTT
J: TRBJ1-4
size: NA
D: NA
length: 17
V: TRBV6-1

CDR3: CASSPRQGNYGYTF
DNA: TGTGCCAGCAGTCCCCGACAGGGGAACTATGGCTACACCTTC
J: TRBJ1-2
size: NA
D: TRBD1
length: 14
V: TRBV27

CDR3: CASGLVSTDTQYF
DNA: TGTGCCAGCGGACTGGTTAGCACAGATACGCAGTATTTT
J: TRBJ2-3
size: NA
D: NA
length: 13
V: TRBV6-5

CDR3: CASSLDLGPYNEQFF
DNA: TGTGCCAGCAGCTTAGATCTGGGGCCCTACAATGAGCAGTTCTTC
J: TRBJ2-1
size: NA
D: NA
length: 15
V: TRBV11-3

CDR3: CASNRFDEQFF
DNA: TGTGCCAGCAATCGGTTTGACGAGCAGTTCTTC
J: TRBJ2-1
size: few
D: NA
length: 11
V: TRBV7-9

CDR3: CASSIDLGGNRGNEQFF
DNA: TGTGCCAGCAGCATTGACCTGGGCGGGAATAGAGGTAATGAGCAGTTCTTC
J: TRBJ2-1
size: NA
D: NA
length: 17
V: TRBV11-3

CDR3: CASSPENWSGYTF
DNA: TGTGCCAGCAGCCCCGAGAATTGGTCTGGCTACACCTTC
J: TRBJ1-2
size: NA
D: NA
length: 13
V: TRBV27

CDR3: CASSWTSGTAHTGELFF
DNA: TGCGCCAGCAGTTGGACTAGCGGGACAGCCCACACCGGGGAGCTGTTTTTT
J: TRBJ2-2
size: NA
D: TRBD2
length: 17
V: TRBV10-2

CDR3: CASSPRTGNLDEQYF
DNA: TGTGCCAGCTCACCGAGGACGGGGAACCTGGACGAGCAGTACTTC
J: TRBJ2-7
size: NA
D: NA
length: 15
V: TRBV18

CDR3: CASWEREWGGELFF
DNA: TGTGCCAGCTGGGAGCGGGAGTGGGGCGGGGAGCTGTTTTTT
J: TRBJ2-2
size: NA
D: TRBD2
length: 14
V: TRBV11-2

CDR3: CASSLASGSAGELFF
DNA: TGTGCCAGTAGTCTCGCTAGCGGGAGCGCCGGGGAGCTGTTTTTT
J: TRBJ2-2
size: NA
D: TRBD2
length: 15
V: TRBV19

CDR3: CASSPLGDGVGTQYF
DNA: TGTGCCAGCAGTCCGCTGGGCGATGGGGTCGGGACCCAGTACTTC
J: TRBJ2-5
size: NA
D: NA
length: 15
V: TRBV27

CDR3: CASSFSGPDTGELFF
DNA: TGCGCCAGCAGCTTTTCCGGGCCCGACACCGGGGAGCTGTTTTTT
J: TRBJ2-2
size: NA
D: NA
length: 15
V: TRBV5-1

CDR3: CAISEAAIQEEQFF
DNA: TGTGCCATCAGTGAGGCAGCTATACAAGAAGAGCAGTTCTTC
J: TRBJ2-1
size: NA
D: NA
length: 14
V: TRBV10-3

CDR3: CASSRTGGGETQYF
DNA: TGTGCCAGCAGCCGCACTGGGGGGGGAGAGACCCAGTACTTC
J: TRBJ2-5
size: NA
D: TRBD2
length: 14
V: TRBV4-2

CDR3: CASSLAGEGSSPLHF
DNA: TGCGCCAGCAGCTTGGCCGGGGAGGGTAGTTCACCCCTCCACTTT
J: TRBJ1-6
size: NA
D: NA
length: 15
V: TRBV5-1

CDR3: CATSRGQSNQPQHF
DNA: TGTGCCACCAGCAGGGGACAGAGTAATCAGCCCCAGCATTTT
J: TRBJ1-5
size: NA
D: TRBD1
length: 14
V: TRBV15

CDR3: CASSGVVGTGELFF
DNA: TGTGCCAGCAGTGGGGTGGTGGGTACCGGGGAGCTGTTTTTT
J: TRBJ2-2
size: NA
D: NA
length: 14
V: TRBV2

CDR3: CASSQGLRNQETQYF
DNA: TGCGCCAGCAGCCAAGGATTAAGGAACCAAGAGACCCAGTACTTC
J: TRBJ2-5
size: NA
D: NA
length: 15
V: TRBV4-1

CDR3: CASRTPNYGYTF
DNA: TGTGCCAGCAGGACTCCTAACTATGGCTACACCTTC
J: TRBJ1-2
size: NA
D: NA
length: 12
V: TRBV28

CDR3: CASSELGMGTGELFF
DNA: TGTGCCAGCAGTGAACTCGGGATGGGCACCGGGGAGCTGTTTTTT
J: TRBJ2-2
size: NA
D: NA
length: 15
V: TRBV2

CDR3: CASSPPTWGPTDTQYF
DNA: TGTGCCAGCTCACCCCCCACCTGGGGGCCCACAGATACGCAGTATTTT
J: TRBJ2-3
size: NA
D: NA
length: 16
V: TRBV18

CDR3: CASSIGQGTANEQFF
DNA: TGTGCCAGTAGTATAGGACAGGGGACAGCAAATGAGCAGTTCTTC
J: TRBJ2-1
size: NA
D: TRBD1
length: 15
V: TRBV19

CDR3: CASFRDRTDTQYF
DNA: TGTGCCAGCTTCCGGGACCGCACAGATACGCAGTATTTT
J: TRBJ2-3
size: NA
D: NA
length: 13
V: TRBV2

CDR3: CAIRGVSMNTEAFF
DNA: TGTGCCATCAGGGGAGTTAGCATGAACACTGAAGCTTTCTTT
J: TRBJ1-1
size: NA
D: NA
length: 14
V: TRBV10-3

CDR3: CASSLSGSRDIQYF
DNA: TGTGCCAGCAGCTTATCGGGTAGCCGGGACATTCAGTACTTC
J: TRBJ2-4
size: NA
D: NA
length: 14
V: TRBV7-9

CDR3: CASSFSGGSYGYTF
DNA: TGTGCCAGCAGTTTCTCGGGCGGGAGCTATGGCTACACCTTC
J: TRBJ1-2
size: NA
D: NA
length: 14
V: TRBV28

CDR3: CASSLILASVGSGELFF
DNA: TGTGCCAGCAGCTTAATACTAGCGTCGGTTGGGTCCGGGGAGCTGTTTTTT
J: TRBJ2-2
size: NA
D: TRBD2
length: 17
V: TRBV7-8

CDR3: CSHGEGPTDTQYF
DNA: TGCAGCCATGGGGAAGGGCCAACAGATACGCAGTATTTT
J: TRBJ2-3
size: NA
D: NA
length: 13
V: TRBV29-1

CDR3: CASTSEWGPNTEAFF
DNA: TGTGCCAGCACCTCAGAGTGGGGACCGAACACTGAAGCTTTCTTT
J: TRBJ1-1
size: NA
D: NA
length: 15
V: TRBV6-4

CDR3: CASSLQGASYEQYF
DNA: TGTGCCAGCAGCTTACAGGGGGCCTCCTACGAGCAGTACTTC
J: TRBJ2-7
size: once
D: TRBD1
length: 14
V: TRBV7-9

CDR3: CASSLGGAPDTQYF
DNA: TGCGCCAGCAGCTTGGGAGGGGCACCAGATACGCAGTATTTT
J: TRBJ2-3
size: NA
D: NA
length: 14
V: TRBV5-1

CDR3: CASSIILLAPGAFF
DNA: TGTGCCAGTAGTATCATTTTATTGGCCCCGGGAGCTTTCTTT
J: TRBJ1-1
size: NA
D: NA
length: 14
V: TRBV19

CDR3: CASRLARYDFAGGPTETQYF
DNA: TGTGCAAGTCGCTTAGCGCGATATGACTTTGCGGGAGGGCCTACGGAGACCCAGTACTTC
J: TRBJ2-5
size: NA
D: NA
length: 20
V: TRBV12-2

CDR3: CASSFQPQHF
DNA: TGTGCCAGCAGCTTCCAGCCCCAGCATTTT
J: TRBJ1-5
size: NA
D: NA
length: 10
V: TRBV12-1

CDR3: CASSKTISYNEQFF
DNA: TGTGCCAGCAGTAAGACCATCTCCTACAATGAGCAGTTCTTC
J: TRBJ2-1
size: once
D: NA
length: 14
V: TRBV28

CDR3: CASSLTTNNEQFF
DNA: TGTGCCAGCAGTCTCACAACTAACAATGAGCAGTTCTTC
J: TRBJ2-1
size: NA
D: NA
length: 13
V: TRBV28

CDR3: CASSFTSGREETQYF
DNA: TGCGCCAGCAGCTTCACTAGCGGGAGAGAGGAGACCCAGTACTTC
J: TRBJ2-5
size: NA
D: TRBD2
length: 15
V: TRBV5-1

CDR3: CASMGNYGYTF
DNA: TGTGCCAGCATGGGAAACTATGGCTACACCTTC
J: TRBJ1-2
size: NA
D: NA
length: 11
V: TRBV6-5